The 14 T cell receptor beta chains reported below all come from one sample, sequenced in a study of blood T cell repertoires in COVID-19. The assay was immunoSEQ multiplex PCR, and TCRdb's table has in-frame clones only and misses some. This table holds more than 100,000 clones, about 87% found once. Sequencing was performed on peripheral blood. The receptors derive from a human donor in a cohort sampled during active or convalescent COVID-19.

V is TRBV7-3 and J is TRBJ2-1, with unresolved D. The CDR3 has 13 residues. Germline V gene data show CDR1 as SGHTA and CDR2 as FQGTGA. Trimming took 1 base from V and 9 from J, leaving 10 bases between them. The CDR3 bases are TGTGCCAGCAGCTTAAATTATAACGGTGAGCAGTTCTTC. It specifies CASSLNYNGEQFF.

The J gene is TRBJ2-3, the V gene TRBV1; the D call of TRBD2 is as the table states it, not checked on the DNA. TRBV1 is a recognized pseudogene. The length of the CDR3 is 14 residues. The CDR3 loop is CTSPPRPGTDTQYF. Here the CDR3 DNA reads TGCACCAGCCCCCCGAGGCCAGGCACAGATACGCAGTATTTT.

This clone showed up just once. This chain joins TRBV10-3 and TRBJ2-1; 10 positions match TRBD2. The V segment lost 7 bases and the J segment 4 bases; nucleotides outside the gene matches: 4. Germline V lookup: CDR1 ENHRY, CDR2 SYGVKD. The CDR3 runs 14 residues. CDR3 sequence (DNA): TGTGCCATCAAGTCAGCGGGGGGGTACAATGAGCAGTTCTTC. Translation: CAIKSAGGYNEQFF.

The CDR3 DNA sequence: TGCGCCAGCAGCTGGGGGACAATGAACACTGAAGCTTTCTTT. The encoded protein is CASSWGTMNTEAFF. The chain uses TRBV5-1 and TRBJ1-1, with D perhaps matching TRBD1 (6 bases). Trimming removed 3 bases at V and 0 bases at J, with 9 bases between. Germline V gene data show CDR1 as SGHRS and CDR2 as YFSETQ. This CDR3 comprises 14 residues.

J is TRBJ1-1 and V is TRBV28; D is perhaps TRBD1 (5 bases). The V end lost 3 bases, the J end lost 6 bases, and 17 bases lay between the germline ends. The length of the CDR3 is 15 residues. CDR1 and CDR2 from the germline V gene are MDHEN and SYDVKM. The CDR3 bases are TGTGCCAGCAGTTTGTACGGAAACAGGCGAGCTGAAGCTTTCTTT. Its protein is CASSLYGNRRAEAFF. Supplemented by reference TRBV28 and TRBJ1-1, the full variable domain reads DVKVTQSSRYLVKRTGEKVFLECVQDMDHENMFWYRQDPGLGLRLIYFSYDVKMKEKGDIPEGYSVSREKKERFSLILESASTNQTSMYLCASSLYGNRRAEAFFGQGTRLTVV.

This clone was seen once. The chain is built from TRBV2 and TRBJ1-5; possible D gene TRBD1, 5 bases. Per the germline V gene, CDR1 is SNHLY and CDR2 is FYNNEI. The CDR3 is 13 amino acids. V lost 4 bases and J lost 7, with 11 bases in between. CDR3 DNA sequence: TGTGCCAGCAGTGTTCAGGGAGGCCAGCCCCAGCATTTT. Its protein product is CASSVQGGQPQHF.

CDR3 coding DNA: TGTGCCAGCAGCCAAGATCCCGGGGGGGCCCCAAGGTACGAGCAGTACTTC. Protein product: CASSQDPGGAPRYEQYF. The rearrangement links TRBV3-1 (or the pseudogene TRBV3-2) to TRBJ2-7; 8 positions agree with TRBD2. The CDR3 has 17 residues. V dropped 0 bases and J dropped 4; count of bases not matched to a gene: 11. Germline V gives CDR1 LGHDT, CDR2 YNNKEL (reference sequence).

This chain links TRBV3-1 (or the pseudogene TRBV3-2) with TRBJ2-3; the D is unclear. Per germline, CDR1 LGHDT and CDR2 YNNKEL (reference sequence). The CDR3 contains 15 residues. V was clipped by 0 bases and J by 5 bases, with 12 bases between them. Here the CDR3 DNA reads TGTGCCAGCAGCCAAGATGCCCGTGAGAGAGATACGCAGTATTTT. The encoded protein is CASSQDARERDTQYF.

The chain employs TRBV3-1 (or the pseudogene TRBV3-2) and TRBJ1-6, with D unclear. Germline values: CDR1 LGHDT, CDR2 YNNKEL (reference sequence). This CDR3 region has 14 residues. V shed 4 bases and J shed 7 bases, with 11 bases lying between them. The chain's CDR3 is CASSRGLMNSPLHF. The CDR3, as DNA: TGTGCCAGCAGCCGAGGACTCATGAATTCACCCCTCCACTTT.

This chain connects TRBV5-1 to TRBJ1-1, with 8 bases matching TRBD1. The V segment lost 4 bases and the J segment 11 bases; nucleotides outside the gene matches: 7. CDR3 length equals 12 residues. Germline values: CDR1 SGHRS, CDR2 YFSETQ. The CDR3 DNA follows: TGCGCCAGCAGCCTCCGACAGGGGTGGGCTTTCTTT. This sequence encodes CASSLRQGWAFF.

The V and J genes are TRBV5-6 and TRBJ2-3; TRBD1 is a possible D gene (5 bases). CDR3 length: 13 residues. Looked up from germline, CDR1 is SGHDT and CDR2 is YYEEEE. The V end was cut by 5 bases, the J end by 2 bases, with 9 bases between. The CDR3 region is CASRGRFTDTQYF. The CDR3 bases are TGTGCCAGCAGGGGGCGGTTCACAGATACGCAGTATTTT.

The rearrangement joins TRBV28 to TRBJ1-2, with D perhaps matching TRBD1 (6 bases). The CDR3 consists of 13 residues. CDR1 is MDHEN, CDR2 SYDVKM, per germline. Trimming pared 2 bases from V and 4 bases from J, leaving 8 bases between. Here the CDR3 DNA reads TGTGCCAGCAGTTTACCAGGGGCCTATGGCTACACCTTC. Translation gives CASSLPGAYGYTF.

As DNA, the CDR3 is TGTGCCAGCAGTAACAGGGTATCTAACTATGGCTACACCTTC. This codes for CASSNRVSNYGYTF. This chain uses TRBV6-5 with TRBJ1-2, with D perhaps matching TRBD1 (6 bases). Germline lookup yields CDR1 MNHEY and CDR2 SVGAGI. Deletions cut 5 bases from V and 0 bases from J, with 10 bases between. CDR3 length: 14 amino acids.

This rearrangement joins TRBV4-2 to TRBJ2-3, with 9 positions matching TRBD2. This CDR3 is 16 amino acids long. Germline V lookup: CDR1 LGHNA, CDR2 YNFKEQ. The trim removed 2 bases at V and 9 bases at J, leaving 12 bases unmatched. This CDR3 reads CASSQTSGLADSTQYF. The CDR3 nucleotides read TGTGCCAGCAGCCAAACTTCGGGACTAGCTGATTCCACGCAGTATTTT.